This T cell receptor (beta chain) was recorded in a study of blood T cell repertoires in COVID-19 (dated by TCRdb to between 2020 and 2021). For the wider study: Samples covering the acute and convalescent phases of COVID-19 were provided by collaborators in the United States, Italy and Spain. The material from the prospective study consisted of cDNA or gDNA derived from T cells, B-cell-depleted T cells, or PBMCs. Deeply sampled blood TCRbeta repertoires from subjects exposed to, actively infected with, or recovered from COVID-19 were included in the dataset. The repertoires were released in a freely available public database meant as a resource for research on the immune response to SARS-CoV-2. The samples were drawn from the first 160 participants of the ongoing ImmuneRACE study and from 950 to 1,500 subjects provided by 6 global collaborators. Nearly every sample came with metadata listing a de-identified subject ID, COVID-19 status, age in years and sex. Where available, HLA class I and class II types were taken from metadata supplied by the sample provider and were not determined by assay-based typing. Paper-wide results and their limitations: Clinical and demographic metadata were provided uncurated, with the amount varying by source and participant.

Participants in the prospective study were aged roughly 18 to 95 years, lived in about two dozen United States geographic areas, and enrolled through a virtual design. To assign participants to cohorts, the prospective study relied on clinical history that participants themselves reported in a screening survey and a study questionnaire. Each participant in the prospective study had whole blood, serum and a nasopharyngeal or oropharyngeal swab collected by mobile phlebotomists. Over a roughly 2-month period, participants in the prospective study had the option of providing additional blood draws and questionnaires. Before DNA extraction, prospective study blood samples were shipped either frozen or at room temperature. Comment on this clone: Its antigen has not been determined. No clone much larger than this one lies a single base away; base qualities are absent.

The immunoSEQ Assay, a bias-controlled multiplex PCR, was used to amplify TCRbeta CDR3 regions from genomic DNA. From the authors' description of their analysis: Within the assay, amplification of reference gene primers was used to estimate how many nucleated cells each sample contained. To quantify the absolute abundance of each unique TCRbeta CDR3 rearrangement, sequence reads were collapsed and filtered. For each sample, productive Simpson clonality was calculated by taking the square root of Simpson's diversity index across productive rearrangements. Sourced from immuneACCESS, this table was stored by TCRdb with only in-frame sequences that have V and J called. A share of the clones is absent; for the studies checked, an unresolved V gene accounts for under half, and the remainder has no known explanation. V and J calls and clone size come straight from that table; D and trimming were deduced from the DNA. For this sample the table gives around 190,000 clones, of which around 90% were detected only once. The ten most abundant clones make up around a tenth of the sample.

Including the terminal cysteine and phenylalanine, the CDR3 comprises 13 residues. Solely the CDR3 DNA is kept, with 39 bases framed from the first base. Unmatched junction bases come to 5, with V trimmed by 5 bases and J by 4 bases. Via the germline V gene (reference sequence), CDR1 is GTSNPN and CDR2 SVGIG. Sequenced input: PBMCs or T cells enriched from blood (not recorded which). The sequence links TRBV30 to TRBJ2-7; TRBD1 agrees with 10 junctional bases. This TCR derives from a man aged 18 to 35 with acute COVID-19. The CDR3 protein is CAWGDRGGYEQYF. The nucleotide sequence is given as TGTGCCTGGGGGGACAGGGGAGGTTACGAGCAGTACTTC.